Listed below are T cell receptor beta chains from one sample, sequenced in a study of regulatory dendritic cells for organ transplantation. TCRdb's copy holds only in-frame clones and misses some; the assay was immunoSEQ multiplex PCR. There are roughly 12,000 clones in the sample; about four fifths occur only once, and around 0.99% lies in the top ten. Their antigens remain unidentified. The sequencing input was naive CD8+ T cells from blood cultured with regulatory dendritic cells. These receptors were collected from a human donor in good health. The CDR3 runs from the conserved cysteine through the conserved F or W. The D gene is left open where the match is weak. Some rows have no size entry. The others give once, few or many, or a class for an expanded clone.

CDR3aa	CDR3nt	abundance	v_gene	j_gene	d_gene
CASSPEIGAHEQFF	TGCGCCAGCAGCCCCGAAATAGGGGCCCATGAGCAGTTCTTC	NA	TRBV4-1	TRBJ2-1	NA
CASSLDGRVGTGNTIYF	TGTGCCAGCAGCTTAGACGGAAGGGTCGGGACTGGAAACACCATATATTTT	NA	TRBV7-6	TRBJ1-3	NA
CAISDDRPSTDTQYF	TGTGCCATCAGTGATGACAGGCCTAGCACAGATACGCAGTATTTT	once	TRBV10-3	TRBJ2-3	NA
CASSLLMRNSPLHF	TGTGCCAGCAGTTTATTGATGAGGAATTCACCCCTCCACTTT	few	TRBV28	TRBJ1-6	NA
CASSYGRGNGYTF	TGTGCCAGCAGTTACGGCAGGGGGAACGGCTACACCTTC	medium-sized	TRBV6-5	TRBJ1-2	TRBD1
CASGFWAAANTIYF	TGTGCTAGTGGTTTTTGGGCAGCAGCAAACACCATATATTTT	medium-sized	TRBV12-5	TRBJ1-3	NA
CASGLVEGADIQYF	TGTGCTAGTGGTTTGGTGGAGGGCGCAGACATTCAGTACTTC	NA	TRBV12-5	TRBJ2-4	NA
CASSVGRGSGNTIYF	TGTGCCAGCAGCGTAGGTAGGGGCTCTGGAAACACCATATATTTT	NA	TRBV9	TRBJ1-3	NA
CASSPGTSGGYQETQYF	TGTGCCAGCAGCCCAGGGACTAGCGGGGGGTACCAAGAGACCCAGTACTTC	NA	TRBV7-6	TRBJ2-5	TRBD2
CASSQETGYIYEQYF	TGCGCCAGCAGCCAAGAGACAGGTTACATCTACGAGCAGTACTTC	NA	TRBV4-3	TRBJ2-7	NA
CASSDSFGLAGRSSYNEQFF	TGTGCCAGCAGTGATTCTTTCGGACTAGCGGGGCGCTCCTCTTACAATGAGCAGTTCTTC	few	TRBV6-1	TRBJ2-1	TRBD2
CASSLTGPEAFF	TGTGCCAGCAGCCTGACAGGGCCTGAAGCTTTCTTT	NA	TRBV14	TRBJ1-1	TRBD1
CASSLWQGEATNEKLFF	TGTGCCAGCAGCTTGTGGCAGGGGGAAGCAACTAATGAAAAACTGTTTTTT	NA	TRBV5-4	TRBJ1-4	TRBD1
CASSLRAGGSYNEQFF	TGTGCCAGCAGTTTAAGAGCGGGGGGATCCTACAATGAGCAGTTCTTC	once	TRBV27	TRBJ2-1	TRBD2
CASSLSEAFF	TGTGCCAGCAGCCTCTCTGAAGCTTTCTTT	NA	TRBV7-9	TRBJ1-1	NA
CASSSEDREGAGELFF	TGTGCCAGCAGCTCAGAAGACAGGGAAGGGGCCGGGGAGCTGTTTTTT	NA	TRBV13	TRBJ2-2	TRBD1
CASSITSGGSSYNEQFF	TGTGCCAGTAGTATTACAAGCGGGGGGAGCTCCTACAATGAGCAGTTCTTC	NA	TRBV19	TRBJ2-1	TRBD2
CASSLGQAITTDTQYF	TGTGCCAGCAGCTTGGGCCAGGCTATTACCACAGATACGCAGTATTTT	NA	TRBV5-5	TRBJ2-3	NA
CASSLDSSYNEQFF	TGTGCCAGCAGCTTGGACAGCTCCTACAATGAGCAGTTCTTC	NA	TRBV5-6	TRBJ2-1	NA
CASSSHQGSSYEQYF	TGTGCCAGCAGCTCCCACCAGGGGAGCTCCTACGAGCAGTACTTC	NA	TRBV6-5	TRBJ2-7	NA
CASSGLDYLQETQYF	TGTGCCAGCAGTGGGCTAGACTATTTACAAGAGACCCAGTACTTC	NA	TRBV6-5	TRBJ2-5	NA
CASSLARDGYEQYF	TGTGCCAGCAGCTTAGCGCGGGACGGCTACGAGCAGTACTTC	NA	TRBV7-9	TRBJ2-7	NA
CASSSLPGQGRIQYF	TGTGCCAGTAGTTCTCTGCCGGGACAGGGCCGCATTCAGTACTTC	NA	TRBV19	TRBJ2-4	TRBD1
CASSQLEGNAYQETQYF	TGTGCCAGCAGCCAACTGGAGGGGAATGCCTACCAAGAGACCCAGTACTTC	NA	TRBV14	TRBJ2-5	NA
CASSQDRTSSQPQHF	TGCGCCAGCAGCCAAGACCGGACAAGCAGTCAGCCCCAGCATTTT	few	TRBV4-3	TRBJ1-5	NA
CASSPAARTEAFF	TGCGCCAGCAGCCCGGCAGCGAGGACTGAAGCTTTCTTT	NA	TRBV4-3	TRBJ1-1	NA
CASKATIYNSPLHF	TGCGCCAGCAAAGCGACCATTTATAATTCACCCCTCCACTTT	few	TRBV4-1	TRBJ1-6	NA
CASSLYKATEQFF	TGTGCCAGCAGCCTCTATAAAGCTACTGAGCAGTTCTTC	NA	TRBV11-3	TRBJ2-1	NA
CASSDRDGKLFF	TGTGCCAGCAGCGACAGGGACGGAAAACTGTTTTTT	NA	TRBV14	TRBJ1-4	TRBD1
CASSLWGDYGYTF	TGTGCCAGCAGCTTGTGGGGCGACTATGGCTACACCTTC	NA	TRBV5-4	TRBJ1-2	NA
CASSLGQAGYEQYF	TGTGCCAGCAGCTTGGGACAGGCTGGTTACGAGCAGTACTTC	NA	TRBV5-6	TRBJ2-7	NA
CASSPDRGRTSNQPQHF	TGTGCCAGCAGCCCGGACAGGGGGCGAACAAGCAATCAGCCCCAGCATTTT	NA	TRBV5-5	TRBJ1-5	TRBD1
CASSPSGTANYGYTF	TGTGCCAGCAGCCCCTCGGGGACAGCGAACTATGGCTACACCTTC	NA	TRBV9	TRBJ1-2	TRBD1
CASSLVAAYEQYF	TGCGCCAGCAGCTTGGTGGCAGCCTACGAGCAGTACTTC	NA	TRBV5-1	TRBJ2-7	NA
CASSLKGDPQYF	TGTGCCAGCAGCCTCAAGGGGGACCCGCAGTATTTT	NA	TRBV13	TRBJ2-3	NA
CASSQVTVGGDEQFF	TGCGCCAGCAGCCAAGTAACCGTCGGGGGGGATGAGCAGTTCTTC	NA	TRBV4-1	TRBJ2-1	TRBD2
CATSRTTGNSPLHF	TGTGCCACCAGCAGAACGACTGGGAATTCACCCCTCCACTTT	few	TRBV15	TRBJ1-6	NA
CASSTTGSYEQYF	TGTGCCAGCAGCACCACAGGTTCCTACGAGCAGTACTTC	NA	TRBV5-6	TRBJ2-7	NA
CASSHGTANEKLFF	TGCGCCAGCAGCCATGGGACAGCTAATGAAAAACTGTTTTTT	once	TRBV4-1	TRBJ1-4	TRBD1
CASSWSSYEQYF	TGTGCCAGCAGCTGGAGCTCCTACGAGCAGTACTTC	NA	TRBV5-8	TRBJ2-7	NA
CASSVGAGTYEQYF	TGTGCCAGCAGCGTAGGGGCTGGCACCTACGAGCAGTACTTC	NA	TRBV9	TRBJ2-7	NA
CASSLGAWQFF	TGTGCCAGCAGTTTAGGAGCCTGGCAGTTCTTC	NA	TRBV27	TRBJ2-1	NA
CASSNDGALAGELFF	TGTGCCAGCTCCAATGATGGGGCTCTCGCCGGGGAGCTGTTTTTT	NA	TRBV9	TRBJ2-2	NA
CAISEREGNEQFF	TGTGCCATCAGTGAGCGGGAGGGTAATGAGCAGTTCTTC	NA	TRBV10-3	TRBJ2-1	TRBD2
CASSLANNEQFF	TGCGCCAGCAGCTTGGCCAACAATGAGCAGTTCTTC	NA	TRBV5-1	TRBJ2-1	NA
CASSLVIGGNYEQYF	TGTGCCAGCAGCTTAGTCATAGGGGGTAACTACGAGCAGTACTTC	NA	TRBV7-9	TRBJ2-7	NA
CASSLERSRGADTQYF	TGTGCCAGCAGCTTAGAGCGGAGTCGGGGAGCAGATACGCAGTATTTT	NA	TRBV11-2	TRBJ2-3	NA